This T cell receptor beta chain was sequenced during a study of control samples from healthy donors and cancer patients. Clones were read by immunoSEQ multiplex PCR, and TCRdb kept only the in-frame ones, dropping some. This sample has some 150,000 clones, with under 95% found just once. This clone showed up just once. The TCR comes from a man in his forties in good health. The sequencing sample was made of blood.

CDR3 in DNA: TGTGCCAGCAGTCGGGACAGGGTAACCGGGGCCAACGTCCTGACTTTC. Its translation is CASSRDRVTGANVLTF. The rearrangement uses TRBV5-8 and TRBJ2-6, with 9 bases matching TRBD1. The germline V gene encodes CDR1 SGHTS and CDR2 YDEGEE. This CDR3 has 16 amino acids. The V gene end was trimmed by 5 bases and the J gene end by 4 bases; junction bases not matched to a gene: 7.